A selection of T cell receptor beta chains follows, all from one sample in a study of blood T cell repertoires in COVID-19. Method: immunoSEQ multiplex PCR; TCRdb's copy keeps in-frame clones and lacks some. The data hold tens of thousands of clones, with approximately 75% observed a single time. The source material was peripheral blood. Receptors were obtained from a woman between 45 and 60 years old with acute or convalescent COVID-19. Each CDR3 is given with its conserved first and last residue. D genes are given only for firm matches. Size is stated for part of the rows, as once, few or many counts, or as a class when the clone is expanded.

V gene	clone size	J gene	D gene	CDR3 DNA	CDR3 protein
TRBV5-1	once	TRBJ1-6	-	TGCGCCAGCAGCTTTGGCCAGGGGACCTATAATTCACCCCTCCACTTT	CASSFGQGTYNSPLHF
TRBV28	few	TRBJ2-2	-	TGTGCCAGCAGTTTTTGGGACAACACGAACACCGGGGAGCTGTTTTTT	CASSFWDNTNTGELFF
TRBV10-3	-	TRBJ1-2	-	TGTGCCATCAGTGACTCAACAGGGATCGGTAACTATGGCTACACCTTC	CAISDSTGIGNYGYTF
TRBV4-1	-	TRBJ1-6	TRBD1	TGCGCCAGCAGCCAAGGGGGAAGGGGGCTTAATTCACCCCTCCACTTT	CASSQGGRGLNSPLHF
TRBV18	-	TRBJ1-1	-	TGTGCCAGCTCACGATCTCTTGGGCGGGGGAGCGGGAACACTGAAGCTTTCTTT	CASSRSLGRGSGNTEAFF
TRBV28	-	TRBJ2-7	TRBD1	TGTGCCACCCGCAGGACAGGGGGGGGTTACGAGCAGTACTTC	CATRRTGGGYEQYF
TRBV28	-	TRBJ1-5	-	TGTGCCAGCACCGCCCAGGGTTATAGCAATCAGCCCCAGCATTTT	CASTAQGYSNQPQHF
TRBV28	-	TRBJ1-6	-	TGTGCCAGCACCACTAGGGGGGGGTCACCCCTCCACTTT	CASTTRGGSPLHF
TRBV7-3	-	TRBJ2-2	-	TGTGCCAGCAGCCCGTCGGGGACCGGGGAGCTGTTTTTT	CASSPSGTGELFF
TRBV11-2	-	TRBJ1-6	-	TGTGCCAGCAGCTTCCCACAGGGTAATTCACCCCTCCACTTT	CASSFPQGNSPLHF
TRBV19	-	TRBJ1-3	-	TGTGCCAGTAGCCTGACAGCGAGCTCTGGAAACACCATATATTTT	CASSLTASSGNTIYF
TRBV12-3/TRBV12-4	once	TRBJ2-2	-	TGTGCCAGCAAGAGAGATACCGGGGAGCTGTTTTTT	CASKRDTGELFF
TRBV27	-	TRBJ1-2	-	TGTGCCAGCAGTTTAGTACCGGTGACTAACTATGGCTACACCTTC	CASSLVPVTNYGYTF
TRBV5-5	-	TRBJ2-7	TRBD1	TGTGCCAGCAGCTACCCCGGGACAGTTTCCTACGAGCAGTACTTC	CASSYPGTVSYEQYF
TRBV28	-	TRBJ1-1	TRBD1	TGTGCCAGCAGAGAGAAGGACAGGGGGCATTTCTTT	CASREKDRGHFF
TRBV18	few	TRBJ2-1	-	TGTGCCAGCTTAACTGTGCGGCAGGGTGGGAATGAGCAGTTCTTC	CASLTVRQGGNEQFF
TRBV7-2	few	TRBJ1-5	TRBD1	TGTGCCAGCAGCTACACAGGGGGCAATCAGCCCCAGCATTTT	CASSYTGGNQPQHF
TRBV7-2	-	TRBJ1-4	-	TGTGCCAGCAGCCCAGACAGGTTTAATGAAAAACTGTTTTTT	CASSPDRFNEKLFF
TRBV19	-	TRBJ1-6	-	TGTGCCAGTAGTATAGCACAGGGAGAGTCACCCCTCCACTTT	CASSIAQGESPLHF
TRBV7-2	-	TRBJ1-5	TRBD1	TGTGCCAGCAGCTCCCATGGTAAGGGGGCCTATAGCAATCAGCCCCAGCATTTT	CASSSHGKGAYSNQPQHF
TRBV19	once	TRBJ2-1	-	TGTGCCAGTAGTATTGAAGGGGGTGGCGGTGAGCAGTTCTTC	CASSIEGGGGEQFF
TRBV27	-	TRBJ1-1	TRBD1	TGTGCCAGCAGTCTATTCAGGGGGCGGACTGAAGCTTTCTTT	CASSLFRGRTEAFF
TRBV27	-	TRBJ2-1	-	TGTGCCAGCAGTCTAAGATCACCCCACAATGAGCAGTTCTTC	CASSLRSPHNEQFF
TRBV28	-	TRBJ1-2	TRBD1	TGTGCCAGCAGAGAGACAGGGGGTAACTATGGCTACACCTTC	CASRETGGNYGYTF
TRBV7-7	once	TRBJ1-5	-	TGTGCCAGCAGCTTGACCGGTCAGGACAGAGGCAATCAGCCCCAGCATTTT	CASSLTGQDRGNQPQHF
TRBV25-1	-	TRBJ1-2	-	TGTGCCAGCAGTGAATCCGAGTGGGCGGAGGATGGCTACACCTTC	CASSESEWAEDGYTF
TRBV6-5	-	TRBJ2-3	-	TGTGCCAGCAGTTCTCCGTCTTCGGATACGCAGTATTTT	CASSSPSSDTQYF
TRBV6-5	-	TRBJ2-7	TRBD1	TGTGCCAGCAGTTTGGGGACAGCCTCCTACGAGCAGTACTTC	CASSLGTASYEQYF
TRBV6-5	-	TRBJ1-1	-	TGTGCCAGCAGTTTTGAGTTCAGGGAGGCCACTGAAGCTTTCTTT	CASSFEFREATEAFF
TRBV2	once	TRBJ2-3	TRBD2	TGTGCCAGCAGTTCAGGGACTACCGATACGCAGTATTTT	CASSSGTTDTQYF
TRBV4-1	-	TRBJ2-3	TRBD1	TGCGCCAGCAGCCAAGGAGGGACAGGGTCCCTAGATACGCAGTATTTT	CASSQGGTGSLDTQYF
TRBV19	-	TRBJ1-1	-	TGTGCCAGTAGTATAGACAGTTATATGAACACTGAAGCTTTCTTT	CASSIDSYMNTEAFF
TRBV5-5	-	TRBJ1-1	-	TGTGCCAGCAGCTTGCAGGGGATGGGCACTGAAGCTTTCTTT	CASSLQGMGTEAFF
TRBV9	-	TRBJ1-1	-	TGTGCCAGCAGCGCCCTCGGTGCGGAGGAGGGGACGGGAGCTTTCTTT	CASSALGAEEGTGAFF
TRBV4-1	-	TRBJ1-2	TRBD1	TGCGCCAGCAGCCAAGTGGGTCAGGACAGGGGAGGCTACACCTTC	CASSQVGQDRGGYTF
TRBV2	-	TRBJ1-5	-	TGTGCCAGCAGTCCTACAGGGCCAAATCAGCCCCAGCATTTT	CASSPTGPNQPQHF
TRBV18	-	TRBJ2-5	-	TGTGCCAGCTCACCTGGACTTCAAGAGACCCAGTACTTC	CASSPGLQETQYF
TRBV18	-	TRBJ1-4	-	TGTGCCAGCTCCCTAGGGAGTTCGGATGAAAAACTGTTTTTT	CASSLGSSDEKLFF
TRBV28	-	TRBJ1-5	-	TGTGCCAGCGCGTGGGGGGGGGCGAGTCAGCCCCAGCATTTT	CASAWGGASQPQHF
TRBV9	-	TRBJ2-2	-	TGTGCCAGCAGCGTAAGCCCGCGGGGTGGCACCGGGGAGCTGTTTTTT	CASSVSPRGGTGELFF
TRBV15	-	TRBJ1-2	-	TGTGCCACCAGCAGAGGGCCTGGCGGCTATGGCTACACCTTC	CATSRGPGGYGYTF
TRBV27	-	TRBJ1-1	TRBD1	TGTGCCAGCAGCCGGGACAGGGGGAAAACTGAAGCTTTCTTT	CASSRDRGKTEAFF
TRBV18	-	TRBJ1-3	TRBD1	TGTGCCAGCTCACCCAGAGGGACAGGCCCGTCTGGAAACACCATATATTTT	CASSPRGTGPSGNTIYF
TRBV7-8	-	TRBJ2-5	TRBD1	TGTGCCAGCAGCTTACGGACAGGGGTGGTCGAGACCCAGTACTTC	CASSLRTGVVETQYF
TRBV30	once	TRBJ1-6	TRBD1	TGTGCCTGGAGTGGGGGGTCAGGACAGGGAAGTTCACCCCTCCACTTT	CAWSGGSGQGSSPLHF
TRBV24-1	-	TRBJ1-4	-	TGTGCCACCAGTGATCCGGGAGAAAGGAAACTGTTTTTT	CATSDPGERKLFF
TRBV4-1	-	TRBJ2-5	-	TGCGCCAGCAGCCCGAATTACCAGGGTTTCCAAGAGACCCAGTACTTC	CASSPNYQGFQETQYF
TRBV21-1	-	TRBJ1-1	-	TGTGCCAGCAGCAAAGGTAGGACAGGTAGCACTGAAGCTTTCTTT	CASSKGRTGSTEAFF
TRBV18	-	TRBJ2-7	-	TGTGCCAGCTCACCACCAAGACAGGGAGGCTACGAGCAGTACTTC	CASSPPRQGGYEQYF
TRBV5-1	-	TRBJ1-4	-	TGCGCCAGCAGCAGGGGATCTAATGAAAAACTGTTTTTT	CASSRGSNEKLFF